This TCR beta chain comes out of a study of blood T cell repertoires in COVID-19. This CDR3 region has 13 residues. Germline values: CDR1 LNHDA, CDR2 SQIVND (reference sequence). V lost 7 bases and J 5 bases, leaving 14 bases between the germline ends. Measured with immunoSEQ multiplex PCR; TCRdb has only the in-frame clones, and not every one. Of 190,000 or so clones in the sample, roughly four fifths were seen once. The sequenced material came from peripheral blood. V gene TRBV19 combines with J gene TRBJ1-1; D is perhaps TRBD1 (6 bases). The source is a human donor with acute or convalescent COVID-19. The donor label of this sample is uncertain. CDR3 sequence (DNA): TGTGCCAGTATGAGGGGGACAAGAACTGAAGCTTTCTTT. Protein sequence: CASMRGTRTEAFF. The full variable domain, rest sourced from reference TRBV19 and TRBJ1-1, is DGGITQSPKYLFRKEGQNVTLSCEQNLNHDAMYWYRQDPGQGLRLIYYSQIVNDFQKGDIAEGYSVSREKKESFPLTVTSAQKNPTAFYLCASMRGTRTEAFFGQGTRLTVV.